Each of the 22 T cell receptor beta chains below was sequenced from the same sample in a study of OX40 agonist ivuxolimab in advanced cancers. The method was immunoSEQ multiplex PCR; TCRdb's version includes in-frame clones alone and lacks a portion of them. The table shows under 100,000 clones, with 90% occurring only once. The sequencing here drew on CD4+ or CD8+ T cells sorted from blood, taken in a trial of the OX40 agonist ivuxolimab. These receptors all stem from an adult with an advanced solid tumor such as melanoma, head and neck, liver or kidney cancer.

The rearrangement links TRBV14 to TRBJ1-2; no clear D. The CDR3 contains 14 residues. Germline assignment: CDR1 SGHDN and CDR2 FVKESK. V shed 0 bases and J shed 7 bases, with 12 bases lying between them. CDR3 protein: CASSQDTGLLGYTF. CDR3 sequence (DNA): TGTGCCAGCAGCCAAGATACGGGGTTACTTGGCTACACCTTC.

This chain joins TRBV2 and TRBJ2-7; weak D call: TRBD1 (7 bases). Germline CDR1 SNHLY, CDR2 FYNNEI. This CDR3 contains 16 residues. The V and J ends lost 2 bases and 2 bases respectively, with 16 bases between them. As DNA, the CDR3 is TGTGCCAGCAGTGAACCCCCCGCAGGGGGGACCTACGAGCAGTACTTC. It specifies CASSEPPAGGTYEQYF.

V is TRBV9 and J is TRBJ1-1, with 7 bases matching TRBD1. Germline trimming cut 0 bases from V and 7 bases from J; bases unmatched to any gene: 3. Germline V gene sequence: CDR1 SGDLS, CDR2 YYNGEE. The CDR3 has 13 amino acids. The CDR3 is CASSVEGQREAFF. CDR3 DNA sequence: TGTGCCAGCAGCGTAGAGGGACAGCGTGAAGCTTTCTTT.

DNA of the CDR3: TGTGCCAGCAGCCCCAGTCGACAGGGATCAAATGAGCAGTTCTTC. This translates into CASSPSRQGSNEQFF. The rearrangement links TRBV6-4 to TRBJ2-1, with 7 bases identical to TRBD1. Germline-derived CDR1 and CDR2 are MRHNA and SNTAGT. The CDR3 is made up of 15 amino acids. V was pared by 6 bases and J by 7 bases, with 12 bases of the junction left unmatched.

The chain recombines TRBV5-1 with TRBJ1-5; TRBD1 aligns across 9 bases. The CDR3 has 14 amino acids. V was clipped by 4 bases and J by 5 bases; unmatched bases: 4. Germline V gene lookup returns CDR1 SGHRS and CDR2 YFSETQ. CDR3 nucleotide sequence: TGCGCCAGCAGCGGGGGGGACAGGGATCAGCCCCAGCATTTT. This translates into CASSGGDRDQPQHF.

CDR3 protein: CASRRTGEIYGYTF. CDR3 coding DNA: TGTGCCAGCAGAAGGACAGGCGAGATCTATGGCTACACCTTC. The rearrangement uses TRBV6-5 and TRBJ1-2; 7 bases match TRBD1. The germline gives CDR1 MNHEY, CDR2 SVGAGI. The CDR3 is made up of 14 amino acids. V was clipped by 6 bases and J by 4 bases; unmatched bases: 8.

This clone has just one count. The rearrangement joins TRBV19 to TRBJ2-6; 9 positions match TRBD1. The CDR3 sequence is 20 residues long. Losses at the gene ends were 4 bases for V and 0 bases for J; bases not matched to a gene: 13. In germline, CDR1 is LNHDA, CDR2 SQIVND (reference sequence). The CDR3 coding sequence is TGTGCCAGTAGTAGAGCCACCGGGACAGGGACCCACTCTGGGGCCAACGTCCTGACTTTC. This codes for CASSRATGTGTHSGANVLTF.

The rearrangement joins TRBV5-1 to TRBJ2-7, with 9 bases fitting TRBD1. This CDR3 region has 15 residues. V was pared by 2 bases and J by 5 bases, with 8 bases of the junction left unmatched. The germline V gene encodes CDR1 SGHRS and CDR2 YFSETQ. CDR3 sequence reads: CASSFQTGGADEQYF. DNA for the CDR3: TGCGCCAGCAGCTTTCAGACAGGGGGAGCAGACGAGCAGTACTTC.

The CDR3 is CASSEWTSGGNNEQFF. The CDR3 DNA follows: TGTGCCAGCAGTGAATGGACTAGCGGGGGAAACAATGAGCAGTTCTTC. The rearrangement links TRBV6-1 to TRBJ2-1; 13 nucleotides align to TRBD2. Germline V gene lookup returns CDR1 MNHNS and CDR2 SASEGT. The CDR3 has 16 amino acids. The V and J ends lost 2 bases and 5 bases, in that order; junction bases with no gene match: 3.

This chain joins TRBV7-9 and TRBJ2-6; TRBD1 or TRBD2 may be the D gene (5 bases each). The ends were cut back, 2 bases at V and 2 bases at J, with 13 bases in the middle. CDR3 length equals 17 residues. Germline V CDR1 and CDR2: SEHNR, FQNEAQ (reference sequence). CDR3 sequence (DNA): TGTGCCAGCAGCTTATATGCAGGGACGGCTGGGGCCAACGTCCTGACTTTC. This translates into CASSLYAGTAGANVLTF.

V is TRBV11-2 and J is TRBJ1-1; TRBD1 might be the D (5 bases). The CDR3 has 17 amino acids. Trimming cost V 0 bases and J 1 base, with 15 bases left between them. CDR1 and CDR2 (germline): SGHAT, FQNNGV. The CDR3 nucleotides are TGTGCCAGCAGCTTAGATTCGGCAGGGCGATCGAACACTGAAGCTTTCTTT. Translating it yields CASSLDSAGRSNTEAFF.

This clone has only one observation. The CDR3 DNA sequence: TGTGCCTGGAACAAGTGGGGCTATGGCTACACCTTC. It encodes CAWNKWGYGYTF. The chain recombines TRBV30 with TRBJ1-2; D is undetermined. V was trimmed by 4 bases and J by 4 bases, leaving 10 bases between them. Germline CDR1 is GTSNPN and CDR2 is SVGIG (reference sequence). The CDR3 spans 12 residues.

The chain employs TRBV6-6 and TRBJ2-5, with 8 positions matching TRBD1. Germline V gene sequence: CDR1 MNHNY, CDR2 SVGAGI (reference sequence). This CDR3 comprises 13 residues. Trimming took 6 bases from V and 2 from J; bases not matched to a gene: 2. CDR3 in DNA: TGTGCCAGCAGGGACAGGGTGCAAGAGACCCAGTACTTC. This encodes CASRDRVQETQYF.

As DNA, the CDR3 is TGTGCCAGCAGCGGTTTTAATCAACGGCAGTACTTC. Protein sequence: CASSGFNQRQYF. This chain connects TRBV6-5 to TRBJ2-7; D not resolved. Germline V lookup: CDR1 MNHEY, CDR2 SVGAGI. With 6 bases removed from V and 9 bases from J, the gap between germline ends came to 15 bases. The CDR3 contains 12 residues.

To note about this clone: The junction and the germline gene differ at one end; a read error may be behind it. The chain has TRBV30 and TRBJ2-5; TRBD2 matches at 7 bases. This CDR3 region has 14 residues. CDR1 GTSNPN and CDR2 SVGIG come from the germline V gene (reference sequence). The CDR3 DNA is TGTGCCTGGAGCTTGGGGGGGGTATTGGAGACCCAGCACTTC. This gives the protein CAWSLGGVLETQHF.

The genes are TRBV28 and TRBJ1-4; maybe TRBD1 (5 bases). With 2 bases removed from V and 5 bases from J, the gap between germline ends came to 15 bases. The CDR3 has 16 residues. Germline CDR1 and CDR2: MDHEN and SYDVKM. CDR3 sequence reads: CASSLTPPGKNEKLFF. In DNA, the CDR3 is TGTGCCAGCAGTTTAACCCCCCCAGGGAAAAATGAAAAACTGTTTTTT.

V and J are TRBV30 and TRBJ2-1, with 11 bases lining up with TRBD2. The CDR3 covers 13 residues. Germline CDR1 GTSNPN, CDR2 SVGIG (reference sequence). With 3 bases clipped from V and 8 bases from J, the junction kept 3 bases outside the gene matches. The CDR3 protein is CAWRTSGTDEQFF. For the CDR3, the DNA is TGTGCCTGGAGGACTAGCGGGACGGATGAGCAGTTCTTC.

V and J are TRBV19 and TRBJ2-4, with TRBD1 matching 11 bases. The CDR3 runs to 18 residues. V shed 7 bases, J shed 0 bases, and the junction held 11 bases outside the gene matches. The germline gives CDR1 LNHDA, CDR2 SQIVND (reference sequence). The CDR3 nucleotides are TGTGCCAGTACGGGGGACAGGGGGTCCTTTCTAGCCAAAAACATTCAGTACTTC. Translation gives CASTGDRGSFLAKNIQYF.

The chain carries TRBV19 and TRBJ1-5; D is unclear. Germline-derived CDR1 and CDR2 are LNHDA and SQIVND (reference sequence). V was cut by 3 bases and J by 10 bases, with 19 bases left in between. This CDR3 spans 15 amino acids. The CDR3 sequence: CASSIVRGESFPQHF. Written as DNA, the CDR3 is TGTGCCAGTAGTATTGTGCGCGGGGAAAGTTTTCCCCAGCATTTT.

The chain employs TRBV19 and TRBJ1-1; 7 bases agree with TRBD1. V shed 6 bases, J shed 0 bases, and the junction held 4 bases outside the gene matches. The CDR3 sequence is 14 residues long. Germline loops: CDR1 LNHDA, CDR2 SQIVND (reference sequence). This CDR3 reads CASRGQALNTEAFF. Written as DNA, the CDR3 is TGTGCCAGTAGAGGACAGGCATTGAACACTGAAGCTTTCTTT.

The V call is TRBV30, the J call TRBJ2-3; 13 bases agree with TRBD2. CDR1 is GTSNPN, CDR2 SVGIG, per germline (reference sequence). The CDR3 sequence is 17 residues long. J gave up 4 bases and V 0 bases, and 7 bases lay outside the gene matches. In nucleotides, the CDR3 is TGTGCCTGGAGTGTTACTAGCGGGAGGGGGAGGGCAGATACGCAGTATTTT. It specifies CAWSVTSGRGRADTQYF.

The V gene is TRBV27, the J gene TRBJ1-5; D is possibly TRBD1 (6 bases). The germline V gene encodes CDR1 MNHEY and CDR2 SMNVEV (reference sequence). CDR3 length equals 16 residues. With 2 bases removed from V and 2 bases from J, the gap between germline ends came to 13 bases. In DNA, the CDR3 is TGTGCCAGCAGTTTAAAGAGGGGGGTCGGCAATCAGCCCCAGCATTTT. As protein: CASSLKRGVGNQPQHF.